This TCR beta chain stems from a study of shared clonotypes between healthy human individuals (dated by TCRdb to the early 2020s). Study-level background: A few men and a couple of women, aged 18 to 49 years, made up the cohort. To estimate repertoire size and how much clonotype sharing occurs between individuals, the study deeply sequenced the blood TCR repertoires of roughly 5 healthy adults. Per donor, three plates each were used for CD4 naive and CD4 memory, two for CD8 naive, and one for CD8 memory. To increase sequencing depth and limit assay-specific biases, TCR repertoire library preparation and sequencing were carried out by different laboratories using diverse techniques. Each donor's leukapheresis produced roughly between roughly 0.85 and 9.5 billion PBMCs. Study-level results and caveats: Compared with non-shared clonotypes, clonotypes shared by all four sorted-subset donors had higher generation probabilities. Rarefaction of sorted-subset datasets indicated incomplete sequencing despite the large sequencing depth. When a handful of donors were compared, the shared fraction of clonotypes was about 5% for naive CD4, less than 4% for naive CD8, 2.3% for memory CD4, and 0.3% to 0.5% for memory CD8. Estimated clonotype richness was generally larger for naive than for memory subsets. Based on pairwise subsampling, the degree of clonotype sharing among donors was expected to be affected by sequencing depth. Sampling was limited to blood, and TCR repertoires in tissue likely differ from TCR repertoires in blood. The genetic and exposure-history diversity represented was limited by the small number of donors.

V was cut back by 3 bases and J by 7 bases, leaving a gap of 10 bases between them. CDR1 MGHRA and CDR2 YSYEKL were looked up in the germline V gene. The CDR3 measures 13 amino acids from cysteine to phenylalanine. The retained sequence is limited to the CDR3, 39 bases, with the frame set at the first base. This clone showed up just a few times. It has no known antigen specificity. No quality values exist for individual bases; no much larger clone is one base distant. Using the deep immunoSEQ assay, multiplex PCR amplified TCR CDR3 regions from genomic DNA. Genomic DNA extracted from each cell subset was distributed evenly over all wells of several immunoSEQ 96-well plates, and each plate served as one replicate. For sorted subsets, each replicate PCR was loaded with roughly 190 ng genomic DNA, equivalent to roughly 30,000 T cell genomes. Purified libraries were measured with a Qubit 3.0 fluorometer, size-checked on a Bioanalyzer 2100, and measured again with the KAPA Library Quantification kit. Every immunoSEQ 96-well plate was sequenced on a dedicated single-read 150-cycle Illumina NextSeq 550 flow cell. The study's processing was this. Because the immunoSEQ output held only junctional sequences and lacked quality scores, the filtering could not match the filtering applied to full-length reads. Sequences were annotated with PyIR, a Python wrapper for IgBLAST v1.9, using IMGT germline references to assign V/J genes and CDR3. Reads were removed for weak V/J assignments (E-value above 1e-6), missing CDR3, stop codons, out-of-frame junctions, or ambiguous translated residues. A V3J clonotype was defined by an identical inferred V gene, J gene, and CDR3 amino acid sequence. To compute the percentage overlap between repertoires, the number of shared unique clonotypes was divided by the size of the smaller repertoire. RTK rarefaction, the Chao1 estimator, and Recon v2.1 estimates of unobserved clonotypes were used to assess repertoire richness. OLGA was used to compute generation probabilities for all TCRbeta clonotypes that the gDNA method yielded from a handful of donors. Held by TCRdb, this immuneACCESS table contains in-frame sequences only and omits some clones. Under half of the omission traces to an unresolved V gene where checked; the cause of the rest is unknown. V and J calls and clone size are as listed in that table; D and trimming were resolved from the DNA. The sample has over 950,000 clones on record, 70% to 80% of them singletons. 0.85% to 1% of the sample comes from the top ten.

The donors were healthy, HIV-negative adults with no recently reported acute infections or vaccinations. Every donor was a Caucasian adult residing in Nashville, Tennessee, USA. CD4+ T cells were enriched by magnetic negative selection; naive cells were then positively selected on CD45RA, and the negative fraction formed the memory subset. After blood collection by leukapheresis, PBMCs were isolated using Ficoll-Histopaque density gradient centrifugation and then cryopreserved in the vapor phase of liquid nitrogen. Analytical flow cytometry was used to check the purity and quantity of every magnetically sorted T cell population. Genomic DNA was isolated from every sorted fraction and measured by UV absorbance on a Nanodrop 2000c.

The TCR comes from a man younger than 35 in good health. Some clones in this sample may be carry-over from other donors' samples. Source material: memory CD4+ T cells from PBMCs. The cell subset or site label for this specimen denotes: CD45RA-negative fraction. The chain couples TRBV4-1 to TRBJ1-5; too little of a D gene remains to name it. CDR3 region: CASSQGLWQPQHF. In nucleotides, the sequence is TGCGCCAGCAGCCAGGGCCTCTGGCAGCCCCAGCATTTT.